This T cell receptor (beta chain) came from a study of blood T cells in healthy people across ages. For the study at large: About one barcoded beta molecule per two T cells was captured by template switching. Study-level results: CMV infection status of these donors was not known. Unsorted PBMC material precluded a definitive naive versus antigen-experienced comparison.

A second about 6 to 12 cycle PCR used barcoded and J-beta primers. TCRdb recomputed calls from the 5' RACE reads with MiXCR, one row per CDR3 protein. This table holds roughly 860,000 distinct CDR3 sequences, approximately 65% found once. CDR1 MNHEY and CDR2 SMNVEV come from the germline V gene (reference sequence). The CDR3 length is 17 residues. Trimming removed 5 bases from V and 4 bases from J; junction bases left unmatched: 10. Peripheral blood was drawn, roughly 10 milliliters per donor. About this clonotype itself: The antigen is undetermined.

Source material: blood. The J gene is TRBJ2-6, the V gene TRBV27, with 8 bases fitting TRBD1. The TCR comes from a man under 40 in good health. The CDR3 spells CASSPGTGSRGANVLTF. CDR3 bases: TGTGCCAGCAGTCCTGGGACAGGTAGTCGGGGGGCCAACGTCCTGACTTTC.